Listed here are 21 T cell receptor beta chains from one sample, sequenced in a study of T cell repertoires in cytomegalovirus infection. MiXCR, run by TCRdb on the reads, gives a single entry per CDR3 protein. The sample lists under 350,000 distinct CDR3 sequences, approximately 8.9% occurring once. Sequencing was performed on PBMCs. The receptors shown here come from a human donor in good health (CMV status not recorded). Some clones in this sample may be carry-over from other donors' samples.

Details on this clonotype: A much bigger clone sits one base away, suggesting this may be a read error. The CDR3 region is CSVVTPYNEQSF. DNA for the CDR3: TGCAGCGTTGTTACCCCTTACAATGAGCAGTCCTTC. This chain joins TRBV29-1 and TRBJ2-1, with D uncertain. The CDR3 extends over 12 amino acids. CDR1 and CDR2 from the germline V gene are SQVTM and ANQGSEA.

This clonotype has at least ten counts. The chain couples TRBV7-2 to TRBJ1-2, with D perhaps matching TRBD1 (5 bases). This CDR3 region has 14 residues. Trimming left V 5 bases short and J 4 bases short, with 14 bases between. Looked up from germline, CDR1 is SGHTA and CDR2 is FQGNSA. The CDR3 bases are TGTGCCAGCAGCCTGGGGGGATCCACCTATGGCTACACCTTC. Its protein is CASSLGGSTYGYTF.

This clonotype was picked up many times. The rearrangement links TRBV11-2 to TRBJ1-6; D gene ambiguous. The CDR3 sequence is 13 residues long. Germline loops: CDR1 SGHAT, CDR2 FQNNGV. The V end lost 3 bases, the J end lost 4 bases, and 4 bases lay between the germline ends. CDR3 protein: CASSFEYNSPLHF. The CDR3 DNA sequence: TGTGCCAGCAGCTTCGAGTATAATTCACCCCTCCACTTT.

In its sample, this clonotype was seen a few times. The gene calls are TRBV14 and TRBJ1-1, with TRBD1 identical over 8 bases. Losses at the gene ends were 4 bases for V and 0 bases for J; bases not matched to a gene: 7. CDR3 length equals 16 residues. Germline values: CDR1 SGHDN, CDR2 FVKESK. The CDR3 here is CASSPIGQGLNTEAFF. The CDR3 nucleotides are TGTGCCAGCAGCCCTATAGGACAGGGATTGAACACTGAAGCTTTCTTT.

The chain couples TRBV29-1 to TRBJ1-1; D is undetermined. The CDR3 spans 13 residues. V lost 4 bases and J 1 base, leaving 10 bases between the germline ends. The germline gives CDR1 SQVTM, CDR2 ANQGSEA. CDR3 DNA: TGCAGCGTTGGGAGGCAGCAGAACACTGAAGCTTTCTTT. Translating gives CSVGRQQNTEAFF.

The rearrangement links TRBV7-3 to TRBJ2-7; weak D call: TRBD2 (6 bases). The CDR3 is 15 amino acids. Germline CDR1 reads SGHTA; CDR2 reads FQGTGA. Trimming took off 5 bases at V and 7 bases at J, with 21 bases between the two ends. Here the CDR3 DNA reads TGTGCCAGCAGCCTCCGGGACTCAACTTTCGGGGAGCAGTACGTC. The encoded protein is CASSLRDSTFGEQYV.

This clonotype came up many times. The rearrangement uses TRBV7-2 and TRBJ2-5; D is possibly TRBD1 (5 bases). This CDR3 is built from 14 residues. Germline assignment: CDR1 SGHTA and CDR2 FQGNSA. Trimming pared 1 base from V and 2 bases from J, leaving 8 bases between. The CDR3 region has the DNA TGTGCCAGCAGCTTAGTAGGGGCTCAAGAGACCCAGTACTTC. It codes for CASSLVGAQETQYF.

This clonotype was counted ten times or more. The CDR3 DNA sequence: TGTGCCAGCAGCTTGGGGACTAGCGGGGGGGGGAGCGAGCAGTACGTC. Translated: CASSLGTSGGGSEQYV. The rearrangement links TRBV7-9 to TRBJ2-7, with 16 bases identical to TRBD2. V lost 3 bases to trimming and J lost 6 bases; unmatched junction nucleotides: 5. Germline V gene data show CDR1 as SEHNR and CDR2 as FQNEAQ (reference sequence). This CDR3 has 16 residues.

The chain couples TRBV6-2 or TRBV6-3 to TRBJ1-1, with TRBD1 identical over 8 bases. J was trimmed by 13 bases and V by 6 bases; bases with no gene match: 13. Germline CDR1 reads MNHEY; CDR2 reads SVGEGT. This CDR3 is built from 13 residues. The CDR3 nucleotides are TGTGCCAGCAGCCGGGACAGGTCGGGCTTGGGTTTCTTT. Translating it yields CASSRDRSGLGFF.

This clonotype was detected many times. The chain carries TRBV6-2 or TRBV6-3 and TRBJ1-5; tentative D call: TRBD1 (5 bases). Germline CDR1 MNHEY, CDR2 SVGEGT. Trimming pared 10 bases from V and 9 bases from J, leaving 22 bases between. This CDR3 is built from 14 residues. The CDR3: CATAFGTAGGPQHF. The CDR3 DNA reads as TGTGCCACCGCCTTCGGGACGGCCGGAGGGCCCCAGCATTTT.

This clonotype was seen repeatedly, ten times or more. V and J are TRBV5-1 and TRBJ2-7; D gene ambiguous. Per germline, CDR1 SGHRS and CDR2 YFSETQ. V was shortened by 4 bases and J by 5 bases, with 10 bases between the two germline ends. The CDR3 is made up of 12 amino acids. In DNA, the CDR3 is TGCGCCAGCAGCCCGCCGTCGGACGAGCAGTACTTC. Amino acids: CASSPPSDEQYF.

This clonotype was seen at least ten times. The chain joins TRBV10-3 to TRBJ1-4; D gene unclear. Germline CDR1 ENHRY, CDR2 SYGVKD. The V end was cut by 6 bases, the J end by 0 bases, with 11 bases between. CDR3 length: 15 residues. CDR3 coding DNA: TGTGCCATCAGGGAGACCGGGACAACTAATGAAAAACTGTTTTTT. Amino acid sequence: CAIRETGTTNEKLFF.

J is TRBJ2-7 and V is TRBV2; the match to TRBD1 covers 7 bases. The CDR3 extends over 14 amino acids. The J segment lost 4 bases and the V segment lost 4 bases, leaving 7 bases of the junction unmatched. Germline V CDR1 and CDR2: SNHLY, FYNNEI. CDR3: CASSAVRDRYEQYF. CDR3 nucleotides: TGTGCCAGCAGTGCAGTACGGGACAGATACGAGCAGTACTTC. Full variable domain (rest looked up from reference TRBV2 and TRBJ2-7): EPEVTQTPSHQVTQMGQEVILRCVPISNHLYFYWYRQILGQKVEFLVSFYNNEISEKSEIFDDQFSVERPDGSNFTLKIRSTKLEDSAMYFCASSAVRDRYEQYFGPGTRLTVT.

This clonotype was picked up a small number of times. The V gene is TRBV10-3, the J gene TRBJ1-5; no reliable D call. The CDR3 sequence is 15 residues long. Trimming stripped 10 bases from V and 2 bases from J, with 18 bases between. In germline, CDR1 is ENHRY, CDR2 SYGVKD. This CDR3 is CAKRTGFFCNQPQHF. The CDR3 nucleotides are TGTGCCAAGAGGACGGGATTTTTCTGCAATCAGCCCCAGCATTTT.

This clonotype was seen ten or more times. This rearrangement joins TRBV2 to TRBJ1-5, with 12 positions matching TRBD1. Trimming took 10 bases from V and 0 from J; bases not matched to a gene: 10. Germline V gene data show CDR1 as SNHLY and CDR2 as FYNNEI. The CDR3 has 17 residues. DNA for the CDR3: TGTGCCACTTCCCGGGACAGGGGGCTATATAGCAATCAGCCCCAGCATTTT. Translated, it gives CATSRDRGLYSNQPQHF.

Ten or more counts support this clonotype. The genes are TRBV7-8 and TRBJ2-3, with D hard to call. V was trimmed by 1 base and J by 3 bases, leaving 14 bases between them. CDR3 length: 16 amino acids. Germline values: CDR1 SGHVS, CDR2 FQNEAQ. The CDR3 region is CASSLVGNPQTDTQYF. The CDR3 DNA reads TGTGCCAGCAGCTTAGTTGGGAACCCACAGACAGATACGCAGTATTTT. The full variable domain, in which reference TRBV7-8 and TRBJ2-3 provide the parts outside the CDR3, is GAGVSQSPRYKVAKRGQDVALRCDPISGHVSLFWYQQALGQGPEFLTYFQNEAQLDKSGLPSDRFFAERPEGSVSTLKIQRTQQEDSAVYLCASSLVGNPQTDTQYFGPGTRLTVL.

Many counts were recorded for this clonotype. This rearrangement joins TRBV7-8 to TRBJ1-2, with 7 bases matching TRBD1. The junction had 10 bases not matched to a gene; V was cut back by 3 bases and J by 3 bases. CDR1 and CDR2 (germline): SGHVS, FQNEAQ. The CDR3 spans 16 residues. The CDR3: CASSLTEQTGYYGYTF. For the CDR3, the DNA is TGTGCCAGCAGCTTGACCGAACAGACAGGGTACTATGGCTACACCTTC.

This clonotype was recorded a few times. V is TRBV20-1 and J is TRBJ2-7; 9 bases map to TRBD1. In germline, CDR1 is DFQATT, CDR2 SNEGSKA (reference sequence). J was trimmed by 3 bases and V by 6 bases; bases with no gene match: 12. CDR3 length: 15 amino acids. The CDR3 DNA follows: TGCAGTGCAAAAAATCCACAGGGGGCTCACTACGAGCAGTACTTC. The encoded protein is CSAKNPQGAHYEQYF.

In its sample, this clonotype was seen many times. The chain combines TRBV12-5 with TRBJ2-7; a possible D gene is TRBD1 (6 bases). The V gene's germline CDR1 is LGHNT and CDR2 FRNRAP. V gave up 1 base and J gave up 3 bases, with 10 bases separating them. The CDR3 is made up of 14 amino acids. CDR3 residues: CASGLEKGGYEQYF. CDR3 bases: TGTGCTAGTGGTTTGGAGAAAGGGGGCTACGAGCAGTACTTC.

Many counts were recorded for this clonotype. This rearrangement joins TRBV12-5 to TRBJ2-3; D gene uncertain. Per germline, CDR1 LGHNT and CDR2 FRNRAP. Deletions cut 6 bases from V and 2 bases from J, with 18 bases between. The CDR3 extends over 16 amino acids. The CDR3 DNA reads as TGTGCTAGTGGGACCCGACGGGCAGGAGACACAGATACGCAGTATTTT. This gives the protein CASGTRRAGDTDTQYF.

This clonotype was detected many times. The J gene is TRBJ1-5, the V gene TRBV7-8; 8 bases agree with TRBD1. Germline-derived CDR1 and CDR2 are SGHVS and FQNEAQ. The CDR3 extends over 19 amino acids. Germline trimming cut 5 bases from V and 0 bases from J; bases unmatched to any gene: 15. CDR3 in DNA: TGTGCCAGCAGCCCCCGGGGACAGGCGAACCCTTATAGCAATCAGCCCCAGCATTTT. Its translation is CASSPRGQANPYSNQPQHF.